This is a list of T cell receptor beta chains from one sample in a study of blood T cell repertoires in COVID-19. Produced via immunoSEQ multiplex PCR; TCRdb's table is partial and in-frame only. The sample consists of nearly 250,000 clones, around 86% of them appearing once. The source material was peripheral blood. Receptor source: an older woman who had recovered from COVID-19. Both conserved end residues are trimmed from each CDR3.

j_call v_call cdr3_aa
TRBJ1-2 TRBV9 ASSVEGQGAYGYT
TRBJ2-7 TRBV11-3 ASSLSGGTKEQY
TRBJ1-5 TRBV19 ASSKKPGGSSSQPQH
TRBJ1-1 TRBV6-6 ASRIGTGWNTEAF
TRBJ2-3 TRBV28 ASTPGGGTDTQY
TRBJ1-2 TRBV28 ASSLPGTERNYGYT
TRBJ1-2 TRBV6-5 ASSYSRQIHLYGYT
TRBJ2-2 TRBV4-3 ASSQDWEGSGLLRVTGELF
TRBJ1-6 TRBV7-3 ASSPEKVWLSPLH
TRBJ2-1 TRBV6-5 ASSYTHRDNEQF
TRBJ2-2 TRBV5-1 ASSGVGTGELF
TRBJ2-3 TRBV18 ASSPPRAGVSTDTQY
TRBJ2-7 TRBV7-2 ASSFPFHEQY
TRBJ2-7 TRBV18 ASSQGQAYEQY
TRBJ2-2 TRBV9 ASSVASELGELF
TRBJ2-7 TRBV7-3 ASSLSSGDYEQY
TRBJ1-4 TRBV18 ASSQRQSATNEKLF
TRBJ2-1 TRBV15 ATSRDLGSYNEQF
TRBJ2-3 TRBV28 ASGPPGGGYTDTQY
TRBJ1-5 TRBV28 ASSPLRRGGRNQPQH
TRBJ2-5 TRBV7-8 ASSLVGGEETQY
TRBJ1-1 TRBV27 ASSWTGLNTEAF
TRBJ2-3 TRBV5-1 ASSPPGLAGGQRGADTQY
TRBJ2-5 TRBV2 ASRPGDQETQY
TRBJ2-7 TRBV11-3 ASSITGTGGFNEQY
TRBJ2-7 TRBV4-1 ASSQHSGGAGEQY
TRBJ2-3 TRBV5-6 ASSFYQGLAGSLRQY
TRBJ2-7 TRBV6-5 ASSRTGFEQY
TRBJ1-2 TRBV19 ASSSRVLDGYT
TRBJ2-5 TRBV27 ASSAWKGTRYETQY
TRBJ1-4 TRBV3-1/TRBV3-2 ASSQEGAGNEKLF
TRBJ1-5 TRBV6-6 ASSPGGGQPQH
TRBJ2-7 TRBV19 ASSMETGGYYEQY
TRBJ1-4 TRBV4-2 ASSAGTAGEKLF
TRBJ1-2 TRBV4-1 ASSQPGRPYGYT
TRBJ1-2 TRBV6-1 ASSEEAGVLRGYT
TRBJ1-1 TRBV6-1 ASSETGWDTEAF
TRBJ2-3 TRBV7-3 ASRSTSGSTDTQY
TRBJ2-5 TRBV6-6 ASSKRQGRQETQY
TRBJ2-2 TRBV7-3 ASSLGINTGELF
TRBJ2-3 TRBV3-1/TRBV3-2 ASSQLAGFPDTQY
TRBJ2-5 TRBV4-2 ASSQRTSGAQETQY
TRBJ1-4 TRBV10-3 AISDSNEKLF
TRBJ1-2 TRBV5-1 ASSLDTQGAGGYT
TRBJ2-3 TRBV6-2/TRBV6-3 ASSYINTDTQY
TRBJ1-2 TRBV10-3 ALLREGTHGYT
TRBJ2-7 TRBV10-2 ASSETSGGTYEQY
TRBJ1-1 TRBV4-3 ASSRAYLNTEAF
TRBJ2-7 TRBV27 ASSLNSAYEQY
TRBJ2-7 TRBV28 ASNPTRYEQY
TRBJ1-3 TRBV28 ASRSPGRGVNTIY
TRBJ1-4 TRBV7-2 ASSPNSATNEKLF
TRBJ2-5 TRBV6-5 ASRGMTGAGETQY
TRBJ2-3 TRBV13 ASSPGTGMDTQY